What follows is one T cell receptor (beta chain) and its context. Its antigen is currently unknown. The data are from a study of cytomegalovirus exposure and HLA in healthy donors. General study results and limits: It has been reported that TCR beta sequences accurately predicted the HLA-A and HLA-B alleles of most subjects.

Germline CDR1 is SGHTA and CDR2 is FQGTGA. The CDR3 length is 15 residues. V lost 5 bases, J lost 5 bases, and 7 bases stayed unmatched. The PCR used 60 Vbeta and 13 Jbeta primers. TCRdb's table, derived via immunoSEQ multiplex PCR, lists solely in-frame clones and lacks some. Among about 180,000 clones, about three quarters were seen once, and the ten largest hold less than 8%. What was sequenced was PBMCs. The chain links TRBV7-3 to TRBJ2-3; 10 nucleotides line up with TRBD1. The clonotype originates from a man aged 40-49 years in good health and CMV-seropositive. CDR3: CASSPTGGIRDTQYF. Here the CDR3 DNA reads TGTGCCAGCAGCCCGACAGGGGGCATTAGAGATACGCAGTATTTT.